The 32 T cell receptor beta chains in this list originate from one sample, sequenced in a study of cytomegalovirus exposure and HLA in healthy donors. Vbeta (60) and Jbeta (13) primers were used in the PCR. Assay used: immunoSEQ multiplex PCR; TCRdb lists only in-frame clones, some missing. The profile shows about 130,000 clones, roughly 88% of them singletons. Sequenced sample: PBMCs. These receptors were collected from a woman under 30 in good health and CMV-seropositive.

This clone occurred many times. The V and J genes are TRBV18 and TRBJ1-5, with TRBD1 matching 7 bases. J gave up 6 bases and V 6 bases, and 11 bases lay outside the gene matches. The V gene's germline CDR1 is KGHSH and CDR2 LQKENI. The CDR3 runs to 15 residues. The CDR3 region has the DNA TGTGCCAGCTCCCGGGGAGTAGGGGGCGGTCAGCCCCAGCATTTT. Protein sequence: CASSRGVGGGQPQHF.

V and J are TRBV4-1 and TRBJ2-2, with 7 bases fitting TRBD2. J was trimmed by 4 bases and V by 0 bases; bases with no gene match: 5. The CDR3 runs 16 residues. Germline V gene sequence: CDR1 MGHRA, CDR2 YSYEKL. The CDR3 is CASSQESGGGTGELFF. The DNA of the CDR3 is TGCGCCAGCAGCCAAGAATCGGGGGGTGGCACCGGGGAGCTGTTTTTT.

This rearrangement joins TRBV5-6 to TRBJ1-2, with unresolved D. Germline CDR1 is SGHDT and CDR2 is YYEEEE. The CDR3 totals 14 residues. V was trimmed by 1 base and J by 4 bases, leaving 11 bases between them. This CDR3 reads CASSLRAGFYGYTF. DNA for the CDR3: TGTGCCAGCAGCTTGCGTGCAGGCTTCTATGGCTACACCTTC.

CDR3 amino acids: CASGGGQDNYGYTF. The CDR3, as DNA: TGTGCCAGCGGCGGGGGGCAGGATAACTATGGCTACACCTTC. The rearrangement links TRBV27 to TRBJ1-2; D perhaps matches TRBD1 (6 bases). The ends were cut back, 8 bases at V and 1 base at J, with 14 bases in the middle. This CDR3 contains 14 residues. Germline loops: CDR1 MNHEY, CDR2 SMNVEV (reference sequence).

This clone was observed a handful of times. The rearrangement joins TRBV5-1 to TRBJ2-3; TRBD1 might be the D (5 bases). The V end lost 4 bases, the J end lost 1 base, and 7 bases lay between the germline ends. Germline-derived CDR1 and CDR2 are SGHRS and YFSETQ. CDR3 length equals 13 residues. The CDR3 sequence: CASSPQGTDTQYF. CDR3 nucleotides: TGCGCCAGCAGCCCACAGGGCACAGATACGCAGTATTTT.

This chain connects TRBV5-4 to TRBJ2-1, with 15 bases matching TRBD2. There are 18 residues in the CDR3. Germline V gene data show CDR1 as SGHNT and CDR2 as YYREEE (reference sequence). The V segment lost 3 bases and the J segment 2 bases; nucleotides outside the gene matches: 6. In nucleotides, the CDR3 is TGTGCCAGCAGCTCCCGGACTAGCGGGGGGGATACCTACAATGAGCAGTTCTTC. Protein: CASSSRTSGGDTYNEQFF.

The chain has TRBV2 and TRBJ2-5, with 8 positions matching TRBD1. The CDR3 is 13 residues long. Germline CDR1 SNHLY, CDR2 FYNNEI. V was clipped by 5 bases and J by 5 bases; unmatched bases: 4. CDR3 sequence (DNA): TGTGCCAGCAGTTGGACAGGGTCGGAGACCCAGTACTTC. Translating gives CASSWTGSETQYF.

This sequence joins TRBV9 and TRBJ2-1; weak D call: TRBD1 (5 bases). The CDR3 is 14 amino acids. V gave up 3 bases and J gave up 6 bases, with 13 bases separating them. Looked up from germline, CDR1 is SGDLS and CDR2 is YYNGEE. The CDR3 region is CASSANRYLNEQFF. In DNA, the CDR3 is TGTGCCAGCAGCGCCAACAGGTACCTCAATGAGCAGTTCTTC.

V usage is TRBV28 and J usage is TRBJ1-2; D is unclear. Germline CDR1 reads MDHEN; CDR2 reads SYDVKM. The CDR3 is made up of 12 amino acids. The germline V and J ends were trimmed by 2 bases and 8 bases, with 9 bases remaining between them. The CDR3 spells CASSLAGYGYTF. CDR3 nucleotides: TGTGCCAGCAGTTTAGCGGGGTACGGCTACACCTTC.

The chain carries TRBV9 and TRBJ1-6; D gene unclear. This CDR3 spans 14 amino acids. Trimming took off 0 bases at V and 6 bases at J, with 7 bases between the two ends. Germline CDR1 SGDLS, CDR2 YYNGEE. The CDR3 DNA sequence: TGTGCCAGCAGCGTAGTGGACTCTAATTCACCCCTCCACTTT. This sequence encodes CASSVVDSNSPLHF.

In the case of this clone: The junction departs from germline at one end; a sequencing error may be responsible. The chain couples TRBV7-9 to TRBJ2-7; 10 nucleotides line up with TRBD2. Germline lookup yields CDR1 SEHNR and CDR2 FQNEAQ (reference sequence). The CDR3 is 15 amino acids. The CDR3 DNA reads TGTTCCAGCAGCGAACCGAGCGGGGGGGTCGACGAGCAGTACTTC. Its protein product is CSSSEPSGGVDEQYF.

The V gene is TRBV5-4, the J gene TRBJ1-4, with 9 bases fitting TRBD1. Germline V CDR1 and CDR2: SGHNT, YYREEE (reference sequence). The CDR3 sequence is 14 residues long. V shed 3 bases and J 7 bases; nucleotides not matched to a gene: 4. CDR3 DNA sequence: TGTGCCAGCAGCTCCAGGGACAGGGCTGAAAAACTGTTTTTT. It encodes CASSSRDRAEKLFF.

This sequence joins TRBV6-4 and TRBJ2-3, with 10 positions matching TRBD2. Looked up from germline, CDR1 is MRHNA and CDR2 is SNTAGT. The J segment lost 1 base and the V segment lost 6 bases, leaving 4 bases of the junction unmatched. The CDR3 runs to 15 residues. Here the CDR3 DNA reads TGTGCCAGCAGCCCTACTAGCGGGGGCACAGATACGCAGTATTTT. Translation: CASSPTSGGTDTQYF.

This chain uses TRBV7-9 with TRBJ2-7; tentative D call: TRBD1 (8 bases). The ends were cut back, 2 bases at V and 5 bases at J, with 13 bases in the middle. Germline V CDR1 and CDR2: SEHNR, FQNEAQ (reference sequence). The CDR3 is 14 amino acids. DNA for the CDR3: TGTGCCAGCAGCTTATGGACAGGGAGGGACGAGCAGTACTTC. It yields the protein CASSLWTGRDEQYF.

V and J are TRBV6-5 and TRBJ2-3; D is ambiguous. The CDR3 runs to 11 residues. The V and J ends lost 8 bases and 6 bases respectively, with 9 bases between them. Germline V CDR1 and CDR2: MNHEY, SVGAGI. The CDR3 sequence: CASSLRDTQYF. The CDR3 nucleotides read TGTGCCAGCTCCCTGCGGGATACGCAGTATTTT.

V usage is TRBV7-3 and J usage is TRBJ1-1, with 7 bases matching TRBD1. There are 13 residues in the CDR3. The germline CDR1 and CDR2 sequences are SGHTA and FQGTGA. V trimming: 5 bases; J trimming: 4 bases; junction bases outside the gene matches: 4. The CDR3 here is CASSPGTATEAFF. DNA of the CDR3: TGTGCCAGCAGCCCCGGGACAGCCACTGAAGCTTTCTTT.

This chain uses TRBV19 with TRBJ2-5, with D maybe TRBD1 (5 bases). Near its end, the DNA agrees better with TRBJ2-7, so the J call may be wrong. The CDR3 contains 13 residues. CDR1 is LNHDA, CDR2 SQIVND, per germline (reference sequence). The CDR3 coding sequence is TGTGCCAGTAGTATACAGGGTACCTACGAGCAGTACTTC. Translating gives CASSIQGTYEQYF.

With respect to this clone: At one of its ends the junction is not consistent with the germline gene, which may arise from a read error. The chain is built from TRBV7-9 and TRBJ1-2, with a weak D call TRBD1 (5 bases). Germline V lookup: CDR1 SEHNR, CDR2 FQNEAQ (reference sequence). CDR3 length: 15 residues. In nucleotides, the CDR3 is TGTTCCAGCAGCCTAGCCCCCCCCAGGGCCCCTGACTACACCTTC. It specifies CSSSLAPPRAPDYTF. Filled out from reference TRBV7-9 and TRBJ1-2, the complete variable domain reads DTGVSQNPRHKITKRGQNVTFRCDPISEHNRLYWYRQTLGQGPEFLTYFQNEAQLEKSRLLSDRFSAERPKGSFSTLEIQRTEQGDSAMYLCSSSLAPPRAPDYTFGSGTRLTVV.

The chain uses TRBV28 and TRBJ2-7, with TRBD1 as a possible D gene (7 bases). The CDR3 covers 13 residues. V gave up 11 bases and J gave up 6 bases, with 20 bases separating them. Germline V gene data show CDR1 as MDHEN and CDR2 as SYDVKM. CDR3 in amino acids: CAGQTGTVGEQYF. The CDR3 nucleotides are TGTGCCGGGCAGACAGGGACTGTGGGCGAGCAGTACTTC. Full variable domain (remainder filled in from reference TRBV28 and TRBJ2-7): DVKVTQSSRYLVKRTGEKVFLECVQDMDHENMFWYRQDPGLGLRLIYFSYDVKMKEKGDIPEGYSVSREKKERFSLILESASTNQTSMYLCAGQTGTVGEQYFGPGTRLTVT.

This sequence joins TRBV11-2 and TRBJ1-1; a weak D match, TRBD1 (5 bases). From germline, CDR1 is SGHAT and CDR2 FQNNGV. The CDR3 covers 14 residues. V shed 2 bases and J shed 1 base, with 8 bases lying between them. The DNA for the CDR3 is TGTGCCAGCAGCTTACCGGGGGAGAACACTGAAGCTTTCTTT. It codes for CASSLPGENTEAFF. The variable domain in full, completed from reference TRBV11-2 and TRBJ1-1, reads EAGVAQSPRYKIIEKRQSVAFWCNPISGHATLYWYQQILGQGPKLLIQFQNNGVVDDSQLPKDRFSAERLKGVDSTLKIQPAKLEDSAVYLCASSLPGENTEAFFGQGTRLTVV.

The chain couples TRBV13 to TRBJ1-2, with 10 bases aligning to TRBD1. The CDR3 runs 14 residues. Germline loops: CDR1 PRHDT, CDR2 FYEKMQ (reference sequence). Trimming took 5 bases from V and 4 from J; bases not matched to a gene: 4. The CDR3 nucleotides read TGTGCCAGCAGCGCAGGGACAGGGGTCTATGGCTACACCTTC. This sequence encodes CASSAGTGVYGYTF. The full variable domain, its missing parts supplied by reference TRBV13 and TRBJ1-2, is AAGVIQSPRHLIKEKRETATLKCYPIPRHDTVYWYQQGPGQDPQFLISFYEKMQSDKGSIPDRFSAQQFSDYHSELNMSSLELGDSALYFCASSAGTGVYGYTFGSGTRLTVV.

The J gene is TRBJ2-1, the V gene TRBV27; 7 bases fit TRBD2. With 5 bases clipped from V and 15 bases from J, the junction kept 7 bases outside the gene matches. Germline V gene sequence: CDR1 MNHEY, CDR2 SMNVEV (reference sequence). The CDR3 loop spans 11 amino acids. The CDR3 sequence is CASSMGLKRFF. CDR3 nucleotide sequence: TGTGCCAGCAGTATGGGACTAAAAAGGTTCTTC.

The chain combines TRBV29-1 with TRBJ1-3, with D unresolved. Germline V gene data show CDR1 as SQVTM and CDR2 as ANQGSEA. This CDR3 is built from 13 residues. V was clipped by 3 bases and J by 2 bases, with 8 bases between them. CDR3 region: CSVDRSAGNTIYF. CDR3 bases: TGCAGCGTTGACAGGTCGGCTGGAAACACCATATATTTT.

This CDR3 is CASSSQGGDQPQHF. DNA for the CDR3: TGTGCCAGCAGCTCTCAGGGTGGGGATCAGCCCCAGCATTTT. The chain has TRBV7-9 and TRBJ1-5; maybe TRBD1 (5 bases). V lost 4 bases to trimming and J lost 5 bases, with 12 bases between them. Germline V gives CDR1 SEHNR, CDR2 FQNEAQ (reference sequence). The CDR3 contains 14 residues.

This rearrangement joins TRBV5-1 to TRBJ2-7; maybe TRBD2 (5 bases). The germline V gene encodes CDR1 SGHRS and CDR2 YFSETQ. This CDR3 region has 17 residues. The germline V and J ends were trimmed by 0 bases and 3 bases, with 19 bases remaining between them. CDR3 sequence (DNA): TGCGCCAGCAGCTTGGAACTAGGCCCACCTTCAGACTACGAGCAGTACTTC. Residues: CASSLELGPPSDYEQYF.

The chain is built from TRBV5-1 and TRBJ1-1; TRBD1 might be the D (6 bases). This CDR3 contains 16 residues. V was clipped by 1 base and J by 2 bases, with 15 bases between them. The germline V gene encodes CDR1 SGHRS and CDR2 YFSETQ. In nucleotides, the CDR3 is TGCGCCAGCAGCTTGAGAGGCGGGGGCCCCAACACTGAAGCTTTCTTT. This gives the protein CASSLRGGGPNTEAFF.

This chain connects TRBV5-4 to TRBJ2-5; a weak D match, TRBD1 (6 bases). V was cut by 7 bases and J by 0 bases, with 13 bases left in between. Germline-derived CDR1 and CDR2 are SGHNT and YYREEE (reference sequence). This CDR3 spans 14 amino acids. The CDR3 DNA follows: TGTGCCAGCCCAAGGGGGACGGACCAAGAGACCCAGTACTTC. As protein: CASPRGTDQETQYF.

The gene calls are TRBV2 and TRBJ2-5; D might be TRBD1 (7 bases). V dropped 2 bases and J dropped 4 bases, with 17 bases sitting between them. CDR3 length: 16 amino acids. CDR1 SNHLY and CDR2 FYNNEI come from the germline V gene. The CDR3 sequence: CASSELGRGEVETQYF. DNA for the CDR3: TGTGCCAGCAGTGAATTGGGCAGGGGGGAGGTAGAGACCCAGTACTTC.

V is TRBV18 and J is TRBJ1-6, with D possibly matching TRBD1 (5 bases). Germline lookup yields CDR1 KGHSH and CDR2 LQKENI. With 8 bases removed from V and 4 bases from J, the gap between germline ends came to 6 bases. CDR3 length: 12 residues. CDR3 DNA: TGTGCCAGCAGGGGTTATAATTCACCCCTCCACTTT. Its protein product is CASRGYNSPLHF.

In DNA, the CDR3 is TGTGCCAGCAGTTACTCCTCGATTCAGGAGGCAGATACGCAGTATTTT. Translating it yields CASSYSSIQEADTQYF. The J gene is TRBJ2-3, the V gene TRBV6-6, with D possibly TRBD2 on 5 matching bases. CDR3 length equals 16 residues. The ends were cut back, 0 bases at V and 4 bases at J, with 14 bases in the middle. Germline lookup yields CDR1 MNHNY and CDR2 SVGAGI (reference sequence).

The chain combines TRBV2 with TRBJ2-2, with a possible D match to TRBD1 (7 bases). The CDR3 covers 14 residues. The V gene's germline CDR1 is SNHLY and CDR2 FYNNEI. Trimming pared 8 bases from V and 4 bases from J, leaving 14 bases between. The DNA for the CDR3 is TGTGCCAGCGGAGGGGACAGATCCACCGGGGAGCTGTTTTTT. It translates to CASGGDRSTGELFF. The full variable domain, its missing parts supplied by reference TRBV2 and TRBJ2-2, is EPEVTQTPSHQVTQMGQEVILRCVPISNHLYFYWYRQILGQKVEFLVSFYNNEISEKSEIFDDQFSVERPDGSNFTLKIRSTKLEDSAMYFCASGGDRSTGELFFGEGSRLTVL.

This chain joins TRBV6-1 and TRBJ1-5; D perhaps matches TRBD1 (6 bases). This CDR3 region has 16 residues. The V gene lost 2 bases and the J gene lost 6 bases, with 17 bases spanning the gap. Germline lookup yields CDR1 MNHNS and CDR2 SASEGT. CDR3 bases: TGTGCCAGCAGTGAATTGGCAGGGGCGATGTTTCAGCCCCAGCATTTT. Its translation is CASSELAGAMFQPQHF.